These T cell receptor beta chains were read from a single sample in a study of blood T cell repertoires in COVID-19. The assay was immunoSEQ multiplex PCR, and TCRdb's table has in-frame clones only and misses some. Among 150,000 to 200,000 clones, approximately 95% were seen once, and the ten largest hold 2%. Material: peripheral blood. The source of these receptors is a woman aged 60-75 years with COVID-19, enrolled during active disease. Each CDR3 is given with its conserved first and last residue. A D gene is named only where the DNA matches it firmly. A row's size may be missing; if present it is once, few, many or a size class.

size: -
D: -
J: TRBJ1-5
V: TRBV27
length: 15
DNA: TGTGCCAGCAGTTTGCGGGGGGGTGGCAATCAGCCCCAGCATTTT
CDR3: CASSLRGGGNQPQHF

size: -
D: -
J: TRBJ2-7
V: TRBV7-2
length: 14
DNA: TGTGCCAGCAGCTTTATAGGGGAGGCCTACGAGCAGTACTTC
CDR3: CASSFIGEAYEQYF

size: -
D: -
J: TRBJ2-7
V: TRBV7-9
length: 15
DNA: TGTGCCAGCAGCTTACTACAGGGACCAGCCTACGAGCAGTACTTC
CDR3: CASSLLQGPAYEQYF

size: -
D: -
J: TRBJ1-1
V: TRBV2
length: 12
DNA: TGTGCCAGCAAGAGGGCGAACACTGAAGCTTTCTTT
CDR3: CASKRANTEAFF

size: once
D: -
J: TRBJ2-7
V: TRBV6-5
length: 15
DNA: TGTGCCAGCAGTTCCCAATCAGGGGCATCCTACGAGCAGTACTTC
CDR3: CASSSQSGASYEQYF

size: -
D: TRBD1
J: TRBJ1-2
V: TRBV7-2
length: 15
DNA: TGTGCCAGCAGCACCGGGACAGGGGCGAACTATGGCTACACCTTC
CDR3: CASSTGTGANYGYTF

size: -
D: -
J: TRBJ2-4
V: TRBV9
length: 16
DNA: TGTGCCAGCAGCGTTGGGCCTCCTCGGGCCAAAAACATTCAGTACTTC
CDR3: CASSVGPPRAKNIQYF

size: -
D: -
J: TRBJ1-1
V: TRBV12-5
length: 11
DNA: TGTGCTAGTGGTTCGGTAAGCGAAGCTTTCTTT
CDR3: CASGSVSEAFF

size: -
D: -
J: TRBJ1-2
V: TRBV15
length: 14
DNA: TGTGCCACCAGCAGAGGGGGAGGGGCCTATGGCTACACCTTC
CDR3: CATSRGGGAYGYTF

size: -
D: -
J: TRBJ1-5
V: TRBV7-2
length: 15
DNA: TGTGCCAGCAGCTTGGGTCTACGAGGGCTTCAGCCCCAGCATTTT
CDR3: CASSLGLRGLQPQHF

size: few
D: -
J: TRBJ1-2
V: TRBV19
length: 11
DNA: TGTGCCAGTAGTAGGGCCTATGGCTACACCTTC
CDR3: CASSRAYGYTF

size: -
D: TRBD1
J: TRBJ1-1
V: TRBV5-1
length: 13
DNA: TGCGCCAGCAGCTTGGGACAGGGGAGCAGGGCTTTCTTT
CDR3: CASSLGQGSRAFF

size: once
D: -
J: TRBJ1-2
V: TRBV6-5
length: 13
DNA: TGTGCCAGCAAGAAGACAGGTCTATGGGGGTACACCTTC
CDR3: CASKKTGLWGYTF

size: -
D: TRBD1
J: TRBJ2-2
V: TRBV5-6
length: 18
DNA: TGTGCCAGCAGCTTGGGACTATCAACAGGGGCGAACACCGGGGAGCTGTTTTTT
CDR3: CASSLGLSTGANTGELFF

size: -
D: TRBD1
J: TRBJ1-6
V: TRBV18
length: 15
DNA: TGTGCCAGCTCTGCAGGACAGGGGGCGAATTCACCCCTCCACTTT
CDR3: CASSAGQGANSPLHF

size: -
D: -
J: TRBJ2-1
V: TRBV5-1
length: 15
DNA: TGCGCCAGCAGCTTGCAGGCTACCTCCTACAATGAGCAGTTCTTC
CDR3: CASSLQATSYNEQFF

size: -
D: -
J: TRBJ1-2
V: TRBV3-1/TRBV3-2
length: 14
DNA: TGTGCCAGCAGCCAAGAAGCCAGGGCCTATGGCTACACCTTC
CDR3: CASSQEARAYGYTF

size: -
D: TRBD1
J: TRBJ1-6
V: TRBV19
length: 16
DNA: TGTGCCAGTAGTACCCTAGGGACAGGGGGCGATTCACCCCTCCACTTT
CDR3: CASSTLGTGGDSPLHF

size: -
D: TRBD1
J: TRBJ1-5
V: TRBV2
length: 16
DNA: TGTGCCAGCAGTGAAGTAGGGGGCAGTGAGAATCAGCCCCAGCATTTT
CDR3: CASSEVGGSENQPQHF

size: -
D: -
J: TRBJ1-2
V: TRBV5-5
length: 13
DNA: TGTGCCAGCAGCTCGAGAGGGGGCTATGGCTACACCTTC
CDR3: CASSSRGGYGYTF